This T cell receptor (beta chain) was captured in a study of blood T cell repertoires in COVID-19. Study context: Sources were T cells, B-cell-depleted T cells, or PBMCs; the material itself was cDNA or gDNA.

Methods used by the authors: Estimation of nucleated cell counts was performed using reference gene primer amplification. Clones were sequenced by immunoSEQ multiplex PCR, and TCRdb holds only the in-frame ones, with some missing. V and J calls and clone size are copied from that table; D and trimming were computed from the DNA. There are about 150,000 clones in the sample; approximately 81% occur only once, and under 8.5% lies in the top ten. Trimming stripped 2 bases from V and 0 bases from J, with 17 bases between. Per germline, CDR1 SGHRS and CDR2 YFSETQ. The CDR3 consists of 18 residues. Patients of the Seattle cohort, enrolled during active infection, were followed longitudinally.

Sequencing was performed on peripheral blood. The chain combines TRBV5-1 with TRBJ2-2; a possible D gene is TRBD2 (6 bases). The TCR sequence derives from a woman in her sixties or seventies with COVID-19, enrolled during active disease. The CDR3 coding sequence is TGCGCCAGCAGCTTAGGACTAACGGCAGCCCCGAACACCGGGGAGCTGTTTTTT. This sequence encodes CASSLGLTAAPNTGELFF.